The clone carrying this T cell receptor (beta chain) was seen a few times. Antigen unknown. This record belongs to a study of T cell repertoires in cytomegalovirus infection. Looking at the study overall: CMV epitopes in the study were HLA-C-restricted (recently identified) and HLA-B-restricted (well studied). Both CMV infection and a matching HLA type were indicated by public TCR beta signatures. General observations from the study: CMV-specific TCR beta clonotypes restricted by HLA-C were the ones dominating the ex vivo response. The cumulative frequency of public TCR beta families distinguished individuals who carried CMV together with the relevant HLA.

Trimming cost V 7 bases and J 4 bases, with 9 bases left between them. The CDR3 is made up of 12 amino acids. TCRdb re-called the reads through MiXCR, storing one row per CDR3 protein. This table has around 710,000 distinct CDR3 sequences, roughly 28% appearing once. The sequences come from cultured CD8+ T cells from PBMCs, collected from culture after CMV antigen stimulation. The chain carries TRBV12-3 or TRBV12-4 and TRBJ2-3, with no clear D. The sequence was obtained from a human donor in good health (CMV status not recorded). Some clones in this sample may be carry-over from other donors' samples. The CDR3 DNA reads as TGTGCCAGCATGCCGGTCGCAGATACGCAGTATTTT. This codes for CASMPVADTQYF.